This T cell receptor beta chain derives from a study of cytomegalovirus exposure and HLA in healthy donors. The study, taken as a whole, reports: Researchers catalogued 160 or so TCR beta chains as cytomegalovirus-associated.

Sequencing was performed with immunoSEQ multiplex PCR; in TCRdb, only in-frame clones are kept and a portion is missing. The table lists about 72,000 clones, 94% of them singletons. The CDR3 length is 15 residues. V lost 10 bases, J lost 6 bases, and 24 bases lay in between. Per germline, CDR1 LNHDA and CDR2 SQIVND (reference sequence). Remarks on this clone: Its antigen is as yet unknown.

The TCR was taken from a woman aged 18-29 years in good health and CMV-seropositive. The sample consisted of PBMCs. This chain links TRBV19 with TRBJ1-2; no clear D. The CDR3 spells CATSSFGWRKHGYTF. CDR3 coding DNA: TGTGCCACTTCCTCATTTGGGTGGAGGAAACATGGCTACACCTTC.